A selection of T cell receptor beta chains follows, all from one sample in a study of T cells in Graves' hyperthyroidism and ophthalmopathy. Using its own MiXCR run on the multiplex PCR reads, TCRdb lists one record per CDR3 protein. The table lists about 300,000 distinct CDR3 sequences, roughly 19% of them singletons. Sequenced: blood. These receptors all come from a middle-aged man with Graves' ophthalmopathy. The CDR3 runs from the conserved cysteine through the conserved F or W. A D gene is named only where the DNA matches it firmly. Only some rows state a clone size, as once, few, many or a class for expanded clones.

D,size,J,V,CDR3,DNA
TRBD1,many,TRBJ2-1,TRBV20-1,CSARTGGNEQFF,TGCAGTGCTAGGACAGGGGGCAATGAGCAGTTCTTC
NA,NA,TRBJ2-7,TRBV28,CASSRSEPEQYF,TGTGCCAGCAGCCGGTCAGAGCCCGAGCAGTACTTC
NA,many,TRBJ2-3,TRBV20-1,CSASQAVHPDTQYF,TGCAGTGCTAGTCAAGCGGTTCATCCGGATACGCAGTATTTT
NA,many,TRBJ2-3,TRBV20-1,CSAGRVGGYSTDTQYF,TGCAGTGCTGGAAGGGTAGGGGGATATAGCACAGATACGCAGTATTTT
NA,many,TRBJ2-2,TRBV7-9,CASSRDGTTTGELFF,TGTGCCAGCAGCCGAGACGGGACGACAACCGGGGAGCTGTTTTTT
TRBD2,many,TRBJ2-3,TRBV20-1,CSATLPLAGYTDTQYF,TGCAGTGCTACCCTCCCTCTAGCGGGGTACACAGATACGCAGTATTTT
TRBD2,NA,TRBJ2-1,TRBV27,CVSSPSGGSYNEQFF,TGTGTCAGCAGTCCCTCGGGGGGGTCCTACAATGAGCAGTTCTTC
NA,many,TRBJ2-7,TRBV6-5,CASSYSSQRTYEQYF,TGTGCCAGCAGTTACTCGAGCCAGCGGACCTACGAGCAGTACTTC
TRBD2,many,TRBJ2-3,TRBV7-9,CASSTFRRESTDTQYF,TGTGCCAGCAGCACTTTTCGGCGGGAGAGCACAGATACGCAGTATTTT
TRBD2,NA,TRBJ2-3,TRBV7-9,CASSITSGRTDTQYF,TGTGCCAGCAGCATCACTAGCGGGAGGACAGATACGCAGTATTTT
TRBD2,NA,TRBJ2-5,TRBV3-1,CASSPLLAGGETQYF,TGTGCCAGCAGCCCCCTGCTAGCGGGAGGAGAGACCCAGTACTTC
NA,NA,TRBJ2-2,TRBV28,CASSPGGITGELFF,TGTGCCAGCAGTCCCGGGGGAATCACCGGGGAGCTGTTTTTT
TRBD2,NA,TRBJ2-2,TRBV9,CASSVETSLNTGELFF,TGTGCCAGCAGCGTAGAGACTAGCTTAAACACCGGGGAGCTGTTTTTT
TRBD2,NA,TRBJ2-3,TRBV11-2,CASSLAWGGDDTQYF,TGTGCCAGCAGCTTGGCCTGGGGGGGGGACGATACGCAGTATTTT
NA,many,TRBJ2-7,TRBV29-1,CSVEGPGGSYEQYF,TGCAGCGTTGAAGGGCCCGGGGGATCCTACGAGCAGTACTTC
TRBD2,few,TRBJ2-3,TRBV5-4,CASSLDPGGGTDTQYF,TGTGCCAGCAGCTTGGATCCGGGAGGCGGTACAGATACGCAGTATTTT